Below are 31 T cell receptor beta chains sequenced from a single sample in a study of identifying expanded T cells in peripheral blood (dated by TCRdb to the late 2010s). Library construction relied on the immunoSEQ multiplex PCR assay. In its TCRdb copy, this immuneACCESS table keeps in-frame sequences only and misses some clones. Where compared with another copy, unresolved V genes explain less than half of these, and the others have no known cause. The sample table contains about 91,000 clones; only one count was recorded for approximately 88% of them. The biggest ten clones account for under 4.5% of the sample. The specimen sequenced was blood. These receptors were collected from a person aged 18 to 75 in good health.

This clone was seen just once. The rearrangement joins TRBV6-6 to TRBJ2-2; D is ambiguous. Germline-derived CDR1 and CDR2 are MNHNY and SVGAGI (reference sequence). This CDR3 has 12 residues. V dropped 0 bases and J dropped 4 bases, with 0 bases sitting between them. The CDR3 DNA follows: TGTGCCAGCAGTTACTCCACCGGGGAGCTGTTTTTT. Its protein is CASSYSTGELFF.

CDR3 sequence: CPLALYNEQFF. The CDR3 bases are TGTCCGCTAGCGCTATACAATGAGCAGTTCTTC. The rearrangement uses TRBV14 and TRBJ2-1, with D possibly matching TRBD2 (6 bases). The CDR3 extends over 11 amino acids. Germline V CDR1 and CDR2: SGHDN, FVKESK.

This clone occurred once. V is TRBV5-6 and J is TRBJ1-4; tentatively, D is TRBD1 (5 bases). Germline V CDR1 and CDR2: SGHDT, YYEEEE. Trimming left V 3 bases short and J 7 bases short, with 13 bases between. The CDR3 spans 14 residues. DNA of the CDR3: TGTGCCAGCAGCTATCTGACCGGGACTGAAAAACTGTTTTTT. Protein: CASSYLTGTEKLFF.

V usage is TRBV5-4 and J usage is TRBJ2-5; perhaps D is TRBD1 or TRBD2 (5 bases each). The CDR3 runs to 14 residues. With 4 bases removed from V and 1 base from J, the gap between germline ends came to 11 bases. Germline-derived CDR1 and CDR2 are SGHNT and YYREEE (reference sequence). Here the CDR3 reads CASSPGRFQETQYF. In DNA, the CDR3 is TGTGCCAGCAGCCCGGGACGGTTCCAAGAGACCCAGTACTTC.

The rearrangement links TRBV19 to TRBJ2-5; no definite D call. The CDR3 runs to 12 residues. Germline CDR1 LNHDA, CDR2 SQIVND (reference sequence). V was pared by 11 bases and J by 1 base, with 11 bases between. The CDR3 DNA is TGTGCCGGCCAGAAATCCCAAGAGACCCAGTACTTC. As protein: CAGQKSQETQYF. The entire variable domain, with the rest obtained from reference TRBV19 and TRBJ2-5, is as follows: DGGITQSPKYLFRKEGQNVTLSCEQNLNHDAMYWYRQDPGQGLRLIYYSQIVNDFQKGDIAEGYSVSREKKESFPLTVTSAQKNPTAFYLCAGQKSQETQYFGPGTRLLVL.

Here the CDR3 DNA reads TGTGCCAGTAGACAGGGGGGGAATAGCAATCAGCCCCAGCATTTT. It specifies CASRQGGNSNQPQHF. This chain connects TRBV6-5 to TRBJ1-5; 9 nucleotides line up with TRBD1. The CDR3 is 15 amino acids. Germline CDR1 and CDR2: MNHEY and SVGAGI. With 9 bases clipped from V and 0 bases from J, the junction kept 6 bases outside the gene matches.

This clone was observed a single time. The CDR3 DNA sequence: TGTGCCAGCAGTGGGTCGAGGTCTGGGGCCAACGTCCTGACTTTC. Translation gives CASSGSRSGANVLTF. The chain joins TRBV28 to TRBJ2-6, with D unclear. Germline CDR1 is MDHEN and CDR2 is SYDVKM. V lost 5 bases to trimming and J lost 1 base, with 9 bases between them. The CDR3 covers 15 residues.

The chain links TRBV23-1 to TRBJ1-2; 7 nucleotides align to TRBD1. TRBV23-1 is an open reading frame, and its role is uncertain. The CDR3 length is 13 residues. Germline trimming cut 3 bases from V and 2 bases from J; bases unmatched to any gene: 0. The CDR3 reads CASSHRGNYGYTF. The DNA for the CDR3 is TGCGCCAGCAGTCACAGGGGGAACTATGGCTACACCTTC.

J is TRBJ2-5 and V is TRBV27, with a tentative D call TRBD1 (5 bases). CDR3 size: 12 residues. Germline V gene sequence: CDR1 MNHEY, CDR2 SMNVEV (reference sequence). Trimming took 7 bases from V and 7 from J, leaving 13 bases between them. In DNA, the CDR3 is TGTGCCAGCACTTCGGCCCAGGGGACCCAGTACTTC. Translating gives CASTSAQGTQYF.

V usage is TRBV28 and J usage is TRBJ2-7; D unclear. Germline V gene sequence: CDR1 MDHEN, CDR2 SYDVKM. The CDR3 is 12 amino acids. V gave up 8 bases and J gave up 2 bases, with 10 bases separating them. The CDR3 nucleotides are TGTGCCAGCTGTCAAGAAGCCTACGAGCAGTACTTC. Translating gives CASCQEAYEQYF.

The J gene is TRBJ2-5, the V gene TRBV30; tentatively, D is TRBD1 (7 bases). In germline, CDR1 is GTSNPN, CDR2 SVGIG (reference sequence). There are 12 residues in the CDR3. V lost 7 bases and J 5 bases, leaving 14 bases between the germline ends. The CDR3 here is CASKPGGETQYF. DNA for the CDR3: TGTGCCTCTAAACCAGGGGGGGAGACCCAGTACTTC.

The chain joins TRBV2 to TRBJ2-7; 10 bases match TRBD1. In germline, CDR1 is SNHLY, CDR2 FYNNEI. The trim removed 6 bases at V and 6 bases at J, leaving 8 bases unmatched. The length of the CDR3 is 14 residues. This CDR3 reads CASSRDRGFGEQYF. DNA for the CDR3: TGTGCCAGCAGCCGGGACAGGGGTTTCGGCGAGCAGTACTTC.

The chain joins TRBV5-4 to TRBJ2-1; 8 bases fit TRBD1. Germline-derived CDR1 and CDR2 are SGHNT and YYREEE (reference sequence). The CDR3 covers 18 residues. V was clipped by 3 bases and J by 4 bases; unmatched bases: 15. The CDR3 sequence is CASSSRKSTGGLYNEQFF. The CDR3 DNA follows: TGTGCCAGCAGCTCCCGGAAATCCACAGGGGGGTTATACAATGAGCAGTTCTTC.

The rearrangement joins TRBV4-1 to TRBJ1-2; D is perhaps TRBD1 (6 bases). V was pared by 0 bases and J by 4 bases, with 18 bases between. Germline V CDR1 and CDR2: MGHRA, YSYEKL. The CDR3 consists of 17 residues. The CDR3: CASSQDVGVQGTYGYTF. In nucleotides, the CDR3 is TGCGCCAGCAGCCAAGATGTCGGTGTACAGGGAACCTATGGCTACACCTTC.

The chain recombines TRBV5-1 with TRBJ2-5; 7 bases align to TRBD2. This CDR3 is 15 amino acids long. The J segment lost 2 bases and the V segment lost 0 bases, leaving 4 bases of the junction unmatched. Germline V gives CDR1 SGHRS, CDR2 YFSETQ. CDR3 nucleotide sequence: TGCGCCAGCAGCTTGGCCCTAGCGGAACAAGAGACCCAGTACTTC. This translates into CASSLALAEQETQYF.

V gene TRBV7-8 combines with J gene TRBJ2-7, with 9 bases lining up with TRBD2. CDR3 length equals 15 residues. The germline V gene has CDR1 SGHVS and CDR2 FQNEAQ. The J segment lost 6 bases and the V segment lost 3 bases, leaving 9 bases of the junction unmatched. The CDR3 loop reads CASSFYSGRDPEQYF. The CDR3 DNA follows: TGTGCCAGCAGCTTCTATAGCGGGAGAGACCCCGAGCAGTACTTC.

This chain uses TRBV7-3 with TRBJ2-7; D is possibly TRBD2 (7 bases). The V gene's germline CDR1 is SGHTA and CDR2 FQGTGA. Trimming took 5 bases from V and 3 from J, leaving 17 bases between them. This CDR3 has 15 residues. The CDR3 reads CASSLFGGQIYEQYF. In DNA, the CDR3 is TGTGCCAGCAGCCTGTTCGGGGGGCAGATCTACGAGCAGTACTTC.

Within the sample, this clone is medium-sized (0.01 to 0.1%). The CDR3 nucleotides read TGTGCCAGCAGTGAAGGGGACAGGGACACCGGGGAGCTGTTTTTT. This sequence encodes CASSEGDRDTGELFF. The chain carries TRBV25-1 and TRBJ2-2, with TRBD1 matching 9 bases. V lost 2 bases to trimming and J lost 3 bases; unmatched junction nucleotides: 1. The CDR3 loop spans 15 amino acids. The germline gives CDR1 MGHDK, CDR2 SYGVNS.

V and J are TRBV4-1 and TRBJ2-7; D uncertain. The V gene lost 0 bases and the J gene lost 7 bases, with 7 bases spanning the gap. The CDR3 is made up of 12 amino acids. Germline V gives CDR1 MGHRA, CDR2 YSYEKL. In DNA form, the CDR3 reads TGCGCCAGCAGCCAAGATTGGGGAGAGCAGTACTTC. It yields the protein CASSQDWGEQYF.

The gene calls are TRBV5-1 and TRBJ1-1, with unresolved D. This CDR3 spans 13 amino acids. V gave up 6 bases and J gave up 1 base, with 10 bases separating them. Germline assignment: CDR1 SGHRS and CDR2 YFSETQ. CDR3 amino acids: CASIREGNTEAFF. For the CDR3, the DNA is TGCGCCAGCATTCGGGAGGGGAACACTGAAGCTTTCTTT.

This chain links TRBV5-6 with TRBJ1-2, with TRBD1 matching 8 bases. Germline lookup yields CDR1 SGHDT and CDR2 YYEEEE. The CDR3 length is 13 residues. With 4 bases clipped from V and 5 bases from J, the junction kept 4 bases outside the gene matches. For the CDR3, the DNA is TGTGCCAGCAGCCGCGGACAGGGATATGGCTACACCTTC. It encodes CASSRGQGYGYTF.

This chain connects TRBV18 to TRBJ2-5, with D perhaps TRBD2 (6 bases). The germline CDR1 and CDR2 sequences are KGHSH and LQKENI. This CDR3 contains 15 residues. The V end lost 0 bases, the J end lost 7 bases, and 15 bases lay between the germline ends. This chain's CDR3 is CASSPPRTIDGTQYF. The CDR3 DNA sequence: TGTGCCAGCTCACCACCGCGGACTATCGACGGGACCCAGTACTTC.

The V and J genes are TRBV6-6 and TRBJ2-7; possible D gene TRBD1, 7 bases. V lost 2 bases to trimming and J lost 4 bases, with 18 bases between them. This CDR3 contains 16 residues. Germline CDR1 is MNHNY and CDR2 is SVGAGI (reference sequence). CDR3 bases: TGTGCCAGCAGTTACCAGGGGGGCCCCTTGAGATACGAGCAGTACTTC. Residues: CASSYQGGPLRYEQYF.

The J gene is TRBJ2-7, the V gene TRBV27, with a possible D match to TRBD2 (6 bases). This CDR3 comprises 17 residues. The V and J ends lost 5 bases and 4 bases respectively, with 24 bases between them. CDR1 and CDR2 from the germline V gene are MNHEY and SMNVEV (reference sequence). The CDR3 region has the DNA TGTGCCAGCAGTACAGGCGGACTTCGCCCGGGGGAATACGAGCAGTACTTC. Protein product: CASSTGGLRPGEYEQYF.

The V gene is TRBV5-1, the J gene TRBJ2-7; TRBD2 agrees at 13 bases. Germline-derived CDR1 and CDR2 are SGHRS and YFSETQ. V lost 0 bases, J lost 3 bases, and 0 bases stayed unmatched. CDR3 length: 15 amino acids. The CDR3 DNA follows: TGCGCCAGCAGCTTGGGGACTAGCGGGGGCTACGAGCAGTACTTC. This sequence encodes CASSLGTSGGYEQYF.

The chain couples TRBV5-1 to TRBJ2-5, with 11 bases matching TRBD2. The J segment lost 1 base and the V segment lost 0 bases, leaving 2 bases of the junction unmatched. Per germline, CDR1 SGHRS and CDR2 YFSETQ. The CDR3 is 16 amino acids. The CDR3 sequence is CASSLAGTSGQETQYF. Here the CDR3 DNA reads TGCGCCAGCAGCTTGGCGGGGACTAGCGGCCAAGAGACCCAGTACTTC.

The CDR3 coding sequence is TGCGCCAGCAGCCAAGGAGCTAGCGGGGACTACGAGCAGTACTTC. Its protein is CASSQGASGDYEQYF. The rearrangement uses TRBV4-1 and TRBJ2-7; the match to TRBD2 covers 9 bases. From germline, CDR1 is MGHRA and CDR2 YSYEKL. The ends lost 1 base at V and 3 bases at J; junction bases unmatched: 4. The CDR3 contains 15 residues.

The rearrangement links TRBV20-1 to TRBJ2-1, with D hard to call. V lost 3 bases and J 7 bases, leaving 4 bases between the germline ends. The CDR3 runs to 10 residues. CDR1 DFQATT and CDR2 SNEGSKA come from the germline V gene (reference sequence). CDR3 loop: CSARWNEQFF. CDR3 DNA: TGCAGTGCTAGGTGGAATGAGCAGTTCTTC.

This clone has only a few counts. The CDR3: CASGRVRPYEQYF. The CDR3 bases are TGTGCCAGCGGGCGGGTCAGGCCCTACGAGCAGTACTTC. J is TRBJ2-7 and V is TRBV27; tentatively, D is TRBD2 (5 bases). From germline, CDR1 is MNHEY and CDR2 SMNVEV (reference sequence). The CDR3 contains 13 residues. V was shortened by 8 bases and J by 2 bases, with 13 bases between the two germline ends.

The J gene is TRBJ1-2, the V gene TRBV2; a possible D gene is TRBD1 (5 bases). The CDR3 length is 13 residues. Trimming took off 1 base at V and 3 bases at J, with 6 bases between the two ends. Germline-derived CDR1 and CDR2 are SNHLY and FYNNEI. The CDR3 nucleotides are TGTGCCAGCAGTGAAGGGGGGGACTATGGCTACACCTTC. Protein: CASSEGGDYGYTF.

The chain has TRBV4-2 and TRBJ1-1; D not certain. Germline CDR1 reads LGHNA; CDR2 reads YNFKEQ. The CDR3 covers 14 residues. Trimming took off 0 bases at V and 1 base at J, with 6 bases between the two ends. The chain's CDR3 is CASSQDNPNTEAFF. The CDR3 DNA follows: TGTGCCAGCAGCCAAGATAACCCGAACACTGAAGCTTTCTTT.